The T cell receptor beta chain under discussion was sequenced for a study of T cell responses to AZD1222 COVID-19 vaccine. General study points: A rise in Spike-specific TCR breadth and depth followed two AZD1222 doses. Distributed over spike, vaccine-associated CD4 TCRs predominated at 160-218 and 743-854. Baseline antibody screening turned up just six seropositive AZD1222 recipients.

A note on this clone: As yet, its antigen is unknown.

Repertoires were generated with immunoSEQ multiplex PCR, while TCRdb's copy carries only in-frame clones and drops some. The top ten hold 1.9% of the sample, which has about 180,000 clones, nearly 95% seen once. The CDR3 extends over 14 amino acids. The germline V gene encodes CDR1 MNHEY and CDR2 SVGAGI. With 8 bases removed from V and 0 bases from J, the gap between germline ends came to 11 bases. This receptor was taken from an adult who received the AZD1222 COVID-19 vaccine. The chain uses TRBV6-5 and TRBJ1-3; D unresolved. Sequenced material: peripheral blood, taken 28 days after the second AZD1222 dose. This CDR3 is CASRRRLSGNTIYF. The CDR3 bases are TGTGCCAGCCGCCGGCGTCTCTCTGGAAACACCATATATTTT.